This TCR beta chain was identified during a study of T-cell reconstitution after alpha-beta-depleted transplantation in children. This clonotype has just a few counts. Its antigen is currently unknown. V was cut by 5 bases and J by 2 bases, with 12 bases left in between. The CDR3 spans 14 residues. Germline V gene sequence: CDR1 MDHEN, CDR2 SYDVKM. This sample's TCRbeta library carried unique molecular identifier barcodes. Via MiXCR, TCRdb re-called the PCR reads, giving one row per CDR3 protein. The table includes around 580,000 distinct CDR3 sequences, 25% to 30% detected once. Findings of the study overall: It was reported that alpha-beta T cells came from several hundred expanded graft clones (about two months after transplant). From surviving recipient T cells and thymic progenitors came the high day-60 TCRbeta diversity observed in some patients. One year post-transplant, T-cell counts and diversity were largely derived from T cells produced anew.

The V and J genes are TRBV28 and TRBJ1-1, with D maybe TRBD1 (5 bases). The sample in question was PBMCs, obtained before TCRalphabeta/CD19-depleted stem cell transplant. This receptor was identified in a boy younger than two with Wiskott-Aldrich syndrome, due to receive a stem cell transplant. CDR3 sequence: CASSETDRNTEAFF. DNA for the CDR3: TGTGCCAGCAGTGAGACCGACAGAAACACTGAAGCTTTCTTT.